This T cell receptor beta chain was recovered during a study of beta chain features in type 1 diabetes. Sequenced material consisted of expressed TCRB transcripts (all of the isolated RNA was reverse transcribed). Data came from immunoSEQ multiplex PCR; TCRdb stores just in-frame clones and leaves some out. The data hold roughly 400,000 clones, with around 10% observed a single time. Study-level points and caveats: TCRB CDR3s from Type 1 diabetes patients were moderately but significantly shorter in all four CD4+ subsets. Overrepresentation of cells with high TCR expression could result from cDNA sequencing.

This clone appeared many times. The antigen is undetermined. Trimming took 4 bases from V and 3 from J, leaving 13 bases between them. The length of the CDR3 is 15 residues. Germline CDR1 is MDHEN and CDR2 is SYDVKM. This clonotype originated in a man aged 30 to 39 with type 1 diabetes. Sequences were obtained from central memory CD4+ T cells from blood. The V call is TRBV28, the J call TRBJ1-5; D not resolved. The CDR3 protein is CASSSPRGNNQPQHF. The CDR3 region has the DNA TGTGCCAGCAGTTCCCCACGGGGAAACAATCAGCCCCAGCATTTT.